This T cell receptor (beta chain) is drawn from a study of cytomegalovirus exposure and HLA in healthy donors. The donors, nominally healthy at sampling, likely had unrecorded immune exposures. The CDR3 runs 17 residues. The PCR had 60 Vbeta and 13 Jbeta primers. TCRdb keeps only in-frame clones here, not all; method: immunoSEQ multiplex PCR. In total, the table holds over 50,000 clones. The chain links TRBV21-1 to TRBJ2-7; TRBD2 is the table's D call and was not checked against the DNA. TRBV21-1 is designated a pseudogene. The specimen was PBMCs. The TCR was taken from a man aged 45 to 65 in good health and CMV-seropositive. The CDR3 region is CASSKYFSSGINYEQYF. As DNA, the CDR3 is TGTGCCAGCAGCAAATATTTTTCTAGCGGGATAAACTACGAGCAGTACTTC.